The TCR beta chain under discussion was sequenced for a study of early T cells in non-severe SARS-CoV-2 infection. Study-wide background: The study sequenced bulk RNA from unsorted whole blood, with chains unpaired.

Whole-study findings and limits: Reliance on VDJdb matching favored anti-spike CD8 responses; private and CD4 specificities were missed.

The CDR3 contains 15 residues. Germline lookup yields CDR1 DFQATT and CDR2 SNEGSKA (reference sequence). The ends lost 3 bases at V and 2 bases at J; junction bases unmatched: 9. This clonotype appeared a few times. Its antigen is still unknown. Each single cDNA molecule received a unique molecular identifier. TCRdb re-analysed the 5' RACE reads in MiXCR, keeping a single row per CDR3 protein. The sample includes roughly 50,000 distinct CDR3 sequences, over 5% of them seen just once. This TCR derives from an adult who was a healthcare worker with PCR-confirmed SARS-CoV-2 infection or an uninfected control (not recorded which). Source: whole blood, taken at baseline. J is TRBJ2-5 and V is TRBV20-1; TRBD2 aligns across 7 bases. The CDR3 DNA follows: TGCAGTGCTAGTTTGGGGAGGGCCTTTCAAGAGACCCAGTACTTC. The encoded protein is CSASLGRAFQETQYF.